Shown below are 5 T cell receptor beta chains from a single sample sequenced in a study of blood T cell repertoires in COVID-19. The assay was immunoSEQ multiplex PCR, and TCRdb's table has in-frame clones only and misses some. The sample lists a few hundred thousand clones; 82% were seen once. The sample consisted of peripheral blood. The receptors derive from a woman in her 70s with COVID-19, enrolled during active disease.

V usage is TRBV7-9 and J usage is TRBJ1-4; D unresolved. The CDR3 is 16 amino acids. V was cut by 4 bases and J by 0 bases, with 12 bases left in between. The germline V gene encodes CDR1 SEHNR and CDR2 FQNEAQ (reference sequence). The CDR3 sequence is CASSSPRVATNEKLFF. CDR3 DNA sequence: TGTGCCAGCAGCTCCCCGCGAGTTGCAACTAATGAAAAACTGTTTTTT.

The chain employs TRBV7-2 and TRBJ1-1, with D hard to call. The V gene's germline CDR1 is SGHTA and CDR2 FQGNSA. The CDR3 totals 13 residues. V dropped 5 bases and J dropped 8 bases, with 15 bases sitting between them. CDR3 sequence (DNA): TGTGCCAGCAGCCTAGGAGGGCCAATAGAAGCTTTCTTT. Translating gives CASSLGGPIEAFF.

This chain links TRBV3-1 (or the pseudogene TRBV3-2) with TRBJ2-5; TRBD2 agrees at 10 bases. CDR3 length equals 16 residues. Looked up from germline, CDR1 is LGHDT and CDR2 is YNNKEL (reference sequence). V was pared by 5 bases and J by 2 bases, with 8 bases of the junction left unmatched. CDR3 DNA sequence: TGTGCCAGCAGCGCGGGGCTAGCGGGAGAGCAAGAGACCCAGTACTTC. Residues: CASSAGLAGEQETQYF.

The chain uses TRBV4-3 and TRBJ2-2, with 9 bases aligning to TRBD1. The CDR3 has 15 residues. CDR1 is LGHNA and CDR2 is YSLEER in the germline V gene. Trimming removed 1 base from V and 4 bases from J; junction bases left unmatched: 1. In DNA, the CDR3 is TGCGCCAGCAGCCAAGGACAGGGGGGCACCGGGGAGCTGTTTTTT. Its protein product is CASSQGQGGTGELFF.

Only a few counts were recorded for this clone. Other DNA sequences in the same sample also yield this CDR3. The V call is TRBV18, the J call TRBJ1-5; D remains ambiguous. The germline CDR1 and CDR2 sequences are KGHSH and LQKENI. The CDR3 runs 14 residues. V dropped 5 bases and J dropped 0 bases, with 8 bases sitting between them. CDR3 DNA sequence: TGTGCCAGCTCAGGGCAGAATAGCAATCAGCCCCAGCATTTT. Its translation: CASSGQNSNQPQHF.